A single sample is the source of the 18 T cell receptor beta chains below, sequenced in a study of shared clonotypes between healthy human individuals. Clones were read by immunoSEQ multiplex PCR, and TCRdb kept only the in-frame ones, dropping some. The sample consists of about 980,000 clones, roughly 72% of them appearing once. The source material was memory CD4+ T cells sorted from blood. The subset here: CD45RA-negative fraction. Receptor source: a man younger than 35 in good health.

Only a few counts were recorded for this clone. At one end the junction does not follow the germline gene, possibly because of a read error. At the DNA level, this CDR3 is encoded by other sequences in the same sample as well. The CDR3 spells CASSLGKNTEAFF. The CDR3, as DNA: TGTGCTAGCAGCCTCGGGAAGAACACTGAAGCTTTCTTT. The chain couples TRBV7-7 to TRBJ1-1; D gene uncertain. The CDR3 is 13 residues long. Germline V lookup: CDR1 SSHAT, CDR2 FNYEAQ (reference sequence). The full variable domain, rest sourced from reference TRBV7-7 and TRBJ1-1, is GAGVSQSPRYKVTKRGQDVTLRCDPISSHATLYWYQQALGQGPEFLTYFNYEAQPDKSGLPSDRFSAERPEGSISTLTIQRTEQRDSAMYRCASSLGKNTEAFFGQGTRLTVV.

This chain uses TRBV11-1 with TRBJ2-3, with TRBD1 matching over 9 bases. Germline loops: CDR1 SGHAT, CDR2 FQDESV (reference sequence). CDR3 size: 16 residues. Trimming removed 4 bases from V and 2 bases from J; junction bases left unmatched: 7. DNA for the CDR3: TGTGCCAGCAGCTCCGGGACAGGGTGGTCCACAGATACGCAGTATTTT. Translating gives CASSSGTGWSTDTQYF.

This chain links TRBV30 with TRBJ1-3, with D perhaps matching TRBD1 (6 bases). V was trimmed by 0 bases and J by 1 base, leaving 22 bases between them. The CDR3 has 19 amino acids. The germline CDR1 and CDR2 sequences are GTSNPN and SVGIG (reference sequence). In DNA, the CDR3 is TGTGCCTGGAGTGTATATGCCCTAGGGGGATTAAGTTCTGGAAACACCATATATTTT. It specifies CAWSVYALGGLSSGNTIYF.

This clone has at least ten counts. The chain is built from TRBV5-4 and TRBJ2-7, with 11 bases that match TRBD1. Germline CDR1 reads SGHNT; CDR2 reads YYREEE (reference sequence). The CDR3 length is 14 residues. J lost 2 bases, V lost 4 bases, and 2 bases had no gene match. CDR3 sequence: CASSPGQGAYEQYF. The CDR3 region has the DNA TGTGCCAGCAGCCCGGGACAGGGGGCCTACGAGCAGTACTTC.

The DNA for the CDR3 is TGCGCCAGCAGCTTGACAGGGGGCTTCATCACCGGGGAGCTGTTTTTT. Protein: CASSLTGGFITGELFF. The V call is TRBV5-1, the J call TRBJ2-2, with TRBD1 identical over 9 bases. This CDR3 has 16 residues. Per germline, CDR1 SGHRS and CDR2 YFSETQ. J was trimmed by 4 bases and V by 1 base; bases with no gene match: 5.

In its sample, this clone was seen once. The chain employs TRBV6-1 and TRBJ1-5; unclear D gene. The germline CDR1 and CDR2 sequences are MNHNS and SASEGT. Trimming removed 4 bases from V and 0 bases from J, with 13 bases in between. The CDR3 totals 16 residues. CDR3 DNA sequence: TGTGCCAGCAGTGCCTCTGGAGGGTATAGCAATCAGCCCCAGCATTTT. Its protein is CASSASGGYSNQPQHF.

V usage is TRBV14 and J usage is TRBJ2-7; TRBD2 matches 8 bases. The CDR3 is 14 residues long. Trimming took 3 bases from V and 0 from J; bases not matched to a gene: 1. Germline V gene sequence: CDR1 SGHDN, CDR2 FVKESK. CDR3 loop: CASSHSGGSYEQYF. The CDR3 coding sequence is TGTGCCAGCAGCCACAGCGGGGGCTCCTACGAGCAGTACTTC.

The chain is built from TRBV18 and TRBJ2-1, with D perhaps matching TRBD1 or TRBD2 (6 bases each). Trimming removed 6 bases from V and 10 bases from J, with 16 bases in between. Per germline, CDR1 KGHSH and CDR2 LQKENI. CDR3 length equals 13 residues. CDR3 residues: CASSYGGTHEQFF. The CDR3 bases are TGTGCCAGCTCCTACGGCGGGACACACGAGCAGTTCTTC.

As for this clone: This may be a read error, as it is one base from a much larger clone. The same CDR3 can be traced to other DNA sequences in this sample. CDR3 in amino acids: CAWSSNSPLHF. Written as DNA, the CDR3 is TGTGCCTGGAGTTCTAATTCACCCCTCCACTTT. The chain joins TRBV30 to TRBJ1-6; no definite D call. CDR1 GTSNPN and CDR2 SVGIG come from the germline V gene (reference sequence). Trimming pared 2 bases from V and 6 bases from J, leaving 2 bases between. The CDR3 is 11 amino acids. The whole variable domain, filled in from reference TRBV30 and TRBJ1-6, reads SQTIHQWPATLVQPVGSPLSLECTVEGTSNPNLYWYRQAAGRGLQLLFYSVGIGQISSEVPQNLSASRPQDRQFILSSKKLLLSDSGFYLCAWSSNSPLHFGNGTRLTVT.

The V gene is TRBV5-1, the J gene TRBJ2-7, with TRBD2 as a possible D gene (5 bases). The CDR3 covers 16 residues. V was cut by 0 bases and J by 2 bases, with 15 bases left in between. Germline V gene lookup returns CDR1 SGHRS and CDR2 YFSETQ. CDR3 sequence reads: CASSLVDSHRAYEQYF. The CDR3 nucleotides read TGCGCCAGCAGCTTGGTGGACTCGCACAGAGCCTACGAGCAGTACTTC. The variable domain in full, completed from reference TRBV5-1 and TRBJ2-7, reads KAGVTQTPRYLIKTRGQQVTLSCSPISGHRSVSWYQQTPGQGLQFLFEYFSETQRNKGNFPGRFSGRQFSNSRSEMNVSTLELGDSALYLCASSLVDSHRAYEQYFGPGTRLTVT.

CDR3 in amino acids: CASQSGAGYYEQYF. The CDR3 DNA follows: TGTGCCAGCCAATCCGGGGCAGGGTACTACGAGCAGTACTTC. The chain carries TRBV28 and TRBJ2-7, with D possibly being TRBD1 or TRBD2 (5 bases each). The CDR3 sequence is 14 residues long. V gave up 8 bases and J gave up 3 bases, with 17 bases separating them. The germline V gene has CDR1 MDHEN and CDR2 SYDVKM. Using reference TRBV28 and TRBJ2-7 for the parts outside the CDR3, the full variable domain is DVKVTQSSRYLVKRTGEKVFLECVQDMDHENMFWYRQDPGLGLRLIYFSYDVKMKEKGDIPEGYSVSREKKERFSLILESASTNQTSMYLCASQSGAGYYEQYFGPGTRLTVT.

This clone was found a few times. The chain has TRBV30 and TRBJ1-5; D is uncertain. Germline lookup yields CDR1 GTSNPN and CDR2 SVGIG (reference sequence). Trimming took off 3 bases at V and 7 bases at J, with 4 bases between the two ends. This CDR3 region has 10 residues. DNA of the CDR3: TGTGCCTGGAGAAGGCAGCCCCAGCATTTT. Translated: CAWRRQPQHF.

This clone was counted between two and nine times. V and J are TRBV10-3 and TRBJ1-1, with D unclear. V lost 1 base and J lost 1, with 7 bases in between. The CDR3 covers 14 residues. The V gene's germline CDR1 is ENHRY and CDR2 SYGVKD. The CDR3 nucleotides are TGTGCCATCAGTGAGTGGACCCCGAACACTGAAGCTTTCTTT. It specifies CAISEWTPNTEAFF.

This clone was found a few times. This chain links TRBV18 with TRBJ2-5; 7 nucleotides agree with TRBD2. This CDR3 comprises 13 residues. V lost 6 bases to trimming and J lost 4 bases; unmatched junction nucleotides: 5. Germline CDR1 reads KGHSH; CDR2 reads LQKENI. This CDR3 is CASSGGIRETQYF. The DNA of the CDR3 is TGTGCCAGCTCGGGGGGGATCAGAGAGACCCAGTACTTC.

This clone was observed a single time. The rearrangement links TRBV10-3 to TRBJ2-3, with a tentative D call TRBD2 (5 bases). Germline lookup yields CDR1 ENHRY and CDR2 SYGVKD. This CDR3 is 13 amino acids long. V lost 5 bases and J lost 2, with 8 bases in between. The CDR3 protein is CAISRTSTDTQYF. In DNA, the CDR3 is TGTGCCATCAGTAGGACTTCCACAGATACGCAGTATTTT.

The chain carries TRBV9 and TRBJ2-3, with D possibly being TRBD2 (6 bases). Trimming cost V 4 bases and J 2 bases, with 11 bases left between them. This CDR3 is built from 14 residues. Germline V CDR1 and CDR2: SGDLS, YYNGEE. CDR3: CASSRAGHTDTQYF. CDR3 nucleotides: TGTGCCAGCAGCAGGGCGGGGCACACAGATACGCAGTATTTT.

This sequence joins TRBV18 and TRBJ1-1; D not resolved. CDR1 and CDR2 (germline): KGHSH, LQKENI. The CDR3 totals 12 residues. V dropped 2 bases and J dropped 7 bases, with 8 bases sitting between them. This CDR3 is CASSPERIEAFF. The CDR3 DNA sequence: TGTGCCAGCTCACCAGAGCGGATTGAAGCTTTCTTT.

V is TRBV2 and J is TRBJ1-1; TRBD1 is a possible D gene (5 bases). Trimming took 6 bases from V and 3 from J, leaving 14 bases between them. The CDR3 length is 14 residues. Germline CDR1 is SNHLY and CDR2 is FYNNEI. The CDR3 loop is CASSALGGDTEAFF. The DNA of the CDR3 is TGTGCCAGCAGCGCCCTTGGAGGGGACACTGAAGCTTTCTTT.